This T cell receptor (beta chain) derives from a study of T cells in Graves' hyperthyroidism and ophthalmopathy. Together with thyroid ultrasound, orbital computed tomography, serum thyroxine and TRAb, clinical symptoms were used for diagnoses. Study-wide points: Among clonotypes expanded in thyroid above 0.001, most were also found in blood.

RNA transcripts gave rise to amplified TCR beta CDR3 regions. When the TCR CDR3 underwent first-round RT-PCR, the HTBI primer set was used. TCRdb recomputed calls from the multiplex PCR reads with MiXCR, one row per CDR3 protein. Among about 420,000 distinct CDR3 sequences listed, about an eighth were seen once. The CDR3 spans 14 residues. V was cut by 0 bases and J by 3 bases, with 9 bases left in between. The germline gives CDR1 MNHEY, CDR2 SVGEGT. This clonotype was seen many times. Its cognate antigen is unknown. The sequence was collected from a woman under 30 with Graves' hyperthyroidism. Sequences were obtained from blood. This chain connects TRBV6-2 or TRBV6-3 to TRBJ2-7; D gene unclear. The CDR3 reads CASSYSRLNYEQYF. CDR3 in DNA: TGTGCCAGCAGTTACTCGAGACTTAACTACGAGCAGTACTTC.